Shown below are 17 T cell receptor beta chains from a single sample sequenced in a study of a mutant IDH1 vaccine in newly diagnosed glioma (dated by TCRdb to about 2021). Library generation was performed with the immunoSEQ multiplex PCR assay. TCRdb holds this immuneACCESS table with in-frame rearrangements only. Some clones are missing; in checked studies, unresolved V genes explain under half, and the rest has no known cause. Here the sample has about 77,000 clones; 75% to 90% occur a single time. The ten most abundant clones make up approximately 0.8% of the sample. Antigens for these TCRs are unknown. The time point label, as the study defines it: week 23, last vaccination. Each vaccine dose, consisting of 300 ug of a 20-mer mutant IDH1 peptide in Montanide, was administered subcutaneously with topical imiquimod. The sequencing here drew on PBMCs, taken from a glioma patient whose treatment included an IDH1 peptide vaccine. The receptors stem from a woman in her forties or fifties with glioma.

V usage is TRBV28 and J usage is TRBJ2-7; 9 bases line up with TRBD1. This CDR3 comprises 18 residues. V was clipped by 5 bases and J by 4 bases; unmatched bases: 18. Per germline, CDR1 MDHEN and CDR2 SYDVKM. CDR3: CASSLLTGTGNRLYEQYF. The CDR3 bases are TGTGCCAGCAGTCTCCTAACCGGGACAGGGAACCGGCTTTACGAGCAGTACTTC.

This sequence joins TRBV5-4 and TRBJ2-3; D call uncertain. The CDR3 runs 14 residues. The V end lost 3 bases, the J end lost 3 bases, and 11 bases lay between the germline ends. Germline values: CDR1 SGHNT, CDR2 YYREEE (reference sequence). The CDR3 DNA follows: TGTGCCAGCAGCTCCCCCGGGTGGACAGATACGCAGTATTTT. Protein: CASSSPGWTDTQYF.

The chain links TRBV27 to TRBJ2-7; D perhaps matches TRBD2 (5 bases). The CDR3 length is 14 residues. CDR1 and CDR2 (germline): MNHEY, SMNVEV (reference sequence). Trimming left V 7 bases short and J 6 bases short, with 19 bases between. The CDR3 loop reads CASTPRANPGEQYF. CDR3 DNA sequence: TGTGCCAGCACTCCGAGGGCAAACCCGGGCGAGCAGTACTTC.

The gene calls are TRBV12-5 and TRBJ2-3; D perhaps matches TRBD1 (5 bases). Trimming took off 6 bases at V and 6 bases at J, with 16 bases between the two ends. The CDR3 spans 14 residues. Germline-derived CDR1 and CDR2 are LGHNT and FRNRAP. In DNA form, the CDR3 reads TGTGCTAGTGGCCCCCAGCTAAAGGGGGATACGCAGTATTTT. Encoded protein: CASGPQLKGDTQYF.

In this sample, this clone turned up a few times. This chain joins TRBV29-1 and TRBJ2-1; D is possibly TRBD1 or TRBD2 (5 bases each). Germline values: CDR1 SQVTM, CDR2 ANQGSEA. V was cut by 3 bases and J by 2 bases, with 11 bases left in between. The CDR3 has 14 residues. CDR3 DNA: TGCAGCGTTGAGGGACGGGGTCCCTACAATGAGCAGTTCTTC. Amino acid sequence: CSVEGRGPYNEQFF.

The J gene is TRBJ2-1, the V gene TRBV7-8; D possibly corresponds to TRBD2 (5 bases). The length of the CDR3 is 14 residues. Trimming left V 5 bases short and J 6 bases short, with 14 bases between. Germline CDR1 is SGHVS and CDR2 is FQNEAQ. The CDR3 protein is CASSLSPRGNEQFF. In DNA, the CDR3 is TGTGCCAGCAGCCTTTCCCCACGGGGCAATGAGCAGTTCTTC.

V usage is TRBV2 and J usage is TRBJ2-7, with TRBD2 identical over 11 bases. Trimming cost V 8 bases and J 2 bases; bases outside gene matches: 8. Per the germline V gene, CDR1 is SNHLY and CDR2 is FYNNEI. This CDR3 contains 15 residues. The CDR3 spells CASRKTSGAPYEQYF. The CDR3 DNA reads as TGTGCCAGCCGCAAGACTAGCGGGGCCCCCTACGAGCAGTACTTC.

The chain employs TRBV28 and TRBJ2-7, with D tentatively TRBD1 or TRBD2 (5 bases each). This CDR3 region has 13 residues. Germline V CDR1 and CDR2: MDHEN, SYDVKM. The V and J ends lost 5 bases and 5 bases respectively, with 13 bases between them. CDR3 nucleotides: TGTGCCAGCAGTGTCTGGGGCGGGCACGAGCAGTACTTC. Protein: CASSVWGGHEQYF.

This clone was seen a single time. This rearrangement joins TRBV2 to TRBJ1-6; maybe TRBD1 (6 bases). CDR1 and CDR2 from the germline V gene are SNHLY and FYNNEI. The CDR3 has 14 amino acids. The ends were cut back, 5 bases at V and 9 bases at J, with 14 bases in the middle. Here the CDR3 DNA reads TGTGCCAGCAGTCTACAGGGTGGGATTTCACCCCTCCACTTT. Translating it yields CASSLQGGISPLHF. The whole variable domain, filled in from reference TRBV2 and TRBJ1-6, reads EPEVTQTPSHQVTQMGQEVILRCVPISNHLYFYWYRQILGQKVEFLVSFYNNEISEKSEIFDDQFSVERPDGSNFTLKIRSTKLEDSAMYFCASSLQGGISPLHFGNGTRLTVT.

CDR3 sequence (DNA): TGTGCCAGCGCCTTCGGGGCGGGGAGAGGGGCTATAGGTGAAAAACTGTTTTTT. Its protein is CASAFGAGRGAIGEKLFF. The J gene is TRBJ1-4, the V gene TRBV27; tentatively, D is TRBD1 (5 bases). The CDR3 runs to 18 residues. The V end was cut by 8 bases, the J end by 7 bases, with 29 bases between. Germline assignment: CDR1 MNHEY and CDR2 SMNVEV (reference sequence).

This chain links TRBV19 with TRBJ2-1; D call uncertain. Germline V gene sequence: CDR1 LNHDA, CDR2 SQIVND (reference sequence). This CDR3 region has 16 residues. V lost 2 bases, J lost 0 bases, and 11 bases lay in between. Here the CDR3 DNA reads TGTGCCAGTAGTATAACGTTCCGAAACTCCTACAATGAGCAGTTCTTC. This encodes CASSITFRNSYNEQFF.

The J gene is TRBJ1-2, the V gene TRBV5-4; D is unresolved. The CDR3 consists of 13 residues. The germline V gene has CDR1 SGHNT and CDR2 YYREEE (reference sequence). Deletions cut 5 bases from V and 3 bases from J, with 11 bases between. CDR3 region: CASSFTGDYGYTF. The CDR3 DNA reads as TGTGCCAGCAGTTTTACCGGGGACTATGGCTACACCTTC.

This chain connects TRBV19 to TRBJ2-7; D possibly corresponds to TRBD1 (5 bases). The CDR3 sequence is 15 residues long. The V end lost 5 bases, the J end lost 0 bases, and 14 bases lay between the germline ends. CDR1 LNHDA and CDR2 SQIVND come from the germline V gene (reference sequence). This chain's CDR3 is CASSFGQGVSYEQYF. The CDR3 DNA sequence: TGTGCCAGTAGTTTCGGGCAGGGTGTCTCCTACGAGCAGTACTTC.

The chain couples TRBV11-2 to TRBJ1-1, with no clear D. The CDR3 runs to 14 residues. V was pared by 4 bases and J by 8 bases, with 17 bases between. Germline V gene lookup returns CDR1 SGHAT and CDR2 FQNNGV. CDR3 protein: CASSSRVFSGEAFF. The CDR3 coding sequence is TGTGCCAGCAGCTCTCGGGTCTTTAGTGGGGAAGCTTTCTTT.

V and J are TRBV10-1 and TRBJ1-1; possible D gene TRBD1, 5 bases. Germline V gives CDR1 WNHNN, CDR2 SYGVQD (reference sequence). V was cut by 11 bases and J by 3 bases, with 28 bases left in between. The CDR3 is 17 amino acids. CDR3 in DNA: TGCGCCGTACCATCCCGGGACGGAGCGTCCGGGGACACTGAAGCTTTCTTT. Its protein is CAVPSRDGASGDTEAFF.

This sequence joins TRBV5-4 and TRBJ2-7, with 7 nucleotides matching TRBD1. V trimming: 6 bases; J trimming: 0 bases; junction bases outside the gene matches: 3. The CDR3 contains 13 residues. Looked up from germline, CDR1 is SGHNT and CDR2 is YYREEE (reference sequence). The CDR3 bases are TGTGCCAGCAAGGGGACAGACTCCTACGAGCAGTACTTC. Translated: CASKGTDSYEQYF.

This clone was counted only a few times. This rearrangement joins TRBV28 to TRBJ1-1; D is possibly TRBD1 (6 bases). Germline V gene sequence: CDR1 MDHEN, CDR2 SYDVKM. The CDR3 runs 14 residues. The germline V and J ends were trimmed by 4 bases and 5 bases, with 14 bases remaining between them. CDR3 loop: CASSSTGRGTEAFF. CDR3 nucleotide sequence: TGTGCCAGCAGTTCGACGGGGAGGGGGACTGAAGCTTTCTTT.